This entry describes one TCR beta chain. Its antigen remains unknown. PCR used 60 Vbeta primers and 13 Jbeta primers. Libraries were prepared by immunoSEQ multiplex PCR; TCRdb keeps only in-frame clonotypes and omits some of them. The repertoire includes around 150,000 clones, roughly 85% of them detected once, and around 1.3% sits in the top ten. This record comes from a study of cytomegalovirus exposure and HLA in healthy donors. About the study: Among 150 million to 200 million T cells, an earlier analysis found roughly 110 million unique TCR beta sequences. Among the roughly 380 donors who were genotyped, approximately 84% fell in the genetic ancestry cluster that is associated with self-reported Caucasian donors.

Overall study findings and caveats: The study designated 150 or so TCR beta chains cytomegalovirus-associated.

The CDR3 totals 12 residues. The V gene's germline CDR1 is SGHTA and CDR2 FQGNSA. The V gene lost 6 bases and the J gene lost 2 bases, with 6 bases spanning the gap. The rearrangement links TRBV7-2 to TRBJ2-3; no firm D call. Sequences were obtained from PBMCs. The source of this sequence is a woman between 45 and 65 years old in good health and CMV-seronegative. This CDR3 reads CASSQATDTQYF. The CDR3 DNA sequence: TGTGCCAGCAGTCAAGCCACAGATACGCAGTATTTT.